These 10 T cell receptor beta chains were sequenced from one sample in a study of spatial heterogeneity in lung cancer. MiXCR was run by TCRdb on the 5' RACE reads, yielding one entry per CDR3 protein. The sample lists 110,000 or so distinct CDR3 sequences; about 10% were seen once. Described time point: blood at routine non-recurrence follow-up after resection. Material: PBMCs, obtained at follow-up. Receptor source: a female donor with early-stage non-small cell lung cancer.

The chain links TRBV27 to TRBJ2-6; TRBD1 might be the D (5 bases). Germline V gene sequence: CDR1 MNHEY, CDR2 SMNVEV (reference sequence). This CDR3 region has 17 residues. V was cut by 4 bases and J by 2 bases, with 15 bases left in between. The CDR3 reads CASSSSSGNPGANVLTF. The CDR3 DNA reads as TGTGCCAGCAGTTCGTCGTCAGGGAACCCTGGGGCCAACGTCCTGACTTTC. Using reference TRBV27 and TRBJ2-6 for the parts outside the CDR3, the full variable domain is EAQVTQNPRYLITVTGKKLTVTCSQNMNHEYMSWYRQDPGLGLRQIYYSMNVEVTDKGDVPEGYKVSRKEKRNFPLILESPSPNQTSLYFCASSSSSGNPGANVLTFGAGSRLTVL.

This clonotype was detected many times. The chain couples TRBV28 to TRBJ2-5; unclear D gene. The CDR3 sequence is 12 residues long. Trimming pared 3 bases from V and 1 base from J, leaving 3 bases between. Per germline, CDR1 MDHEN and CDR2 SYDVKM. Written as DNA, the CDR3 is TGTGCCAGCAGTTTCCGCCAAGAGACCCAGTACTTC. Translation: CASSFRQETQYF.

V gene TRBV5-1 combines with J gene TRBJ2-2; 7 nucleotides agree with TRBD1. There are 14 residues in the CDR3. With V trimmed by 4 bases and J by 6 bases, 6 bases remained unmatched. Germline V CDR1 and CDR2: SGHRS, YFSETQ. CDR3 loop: CASSPGTASGELFF. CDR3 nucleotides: TGCGCCAGCAGCCCCGGGACAGCGTCCGGGGAGCTGTTTTTT.

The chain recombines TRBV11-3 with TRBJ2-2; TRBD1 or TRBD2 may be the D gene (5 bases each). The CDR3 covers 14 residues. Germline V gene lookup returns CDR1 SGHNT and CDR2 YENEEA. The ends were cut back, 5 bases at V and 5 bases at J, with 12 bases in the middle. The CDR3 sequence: CASSPAWGTGELFF. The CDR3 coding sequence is TGTGCCAGCAGCCCAGCATGGGGGACCGGGGAGCTGTTTTTT.

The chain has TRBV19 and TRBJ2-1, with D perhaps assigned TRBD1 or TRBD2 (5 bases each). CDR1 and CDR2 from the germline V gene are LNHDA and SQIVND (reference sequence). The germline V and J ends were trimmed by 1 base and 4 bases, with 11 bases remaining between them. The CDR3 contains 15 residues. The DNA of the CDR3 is TGTGCCAGTAGTATAGGGGACGGCAAATACAATGAGCAGTTCTTC. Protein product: CASSIGDGKYNEQFF.

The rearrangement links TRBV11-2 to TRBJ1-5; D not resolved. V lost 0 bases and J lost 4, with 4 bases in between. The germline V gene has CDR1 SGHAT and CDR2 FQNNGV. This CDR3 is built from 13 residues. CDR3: CASSLDRNQPQHF. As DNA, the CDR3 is TGTGCCAGCAGCTTAGATCGGAATCAGCCCCAGCATTTT.

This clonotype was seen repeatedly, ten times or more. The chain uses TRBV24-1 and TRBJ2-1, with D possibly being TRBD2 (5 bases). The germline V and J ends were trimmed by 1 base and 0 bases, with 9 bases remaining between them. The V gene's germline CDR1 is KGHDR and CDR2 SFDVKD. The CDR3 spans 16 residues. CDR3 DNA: TGTGCCACCAGTGATTTTCAAGGGAGCTCCTACAATGAGCAGTTCTTC. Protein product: CATSDFQGSSYNEQFF.

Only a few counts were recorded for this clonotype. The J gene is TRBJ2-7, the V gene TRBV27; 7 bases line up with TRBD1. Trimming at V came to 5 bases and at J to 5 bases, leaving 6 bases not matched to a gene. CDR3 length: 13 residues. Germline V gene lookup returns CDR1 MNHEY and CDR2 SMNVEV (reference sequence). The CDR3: CASSLRQGHEQYV. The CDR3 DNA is TGTGCCAGCAGTCTCCGACAGGGACACGAGCAGTACGTC.

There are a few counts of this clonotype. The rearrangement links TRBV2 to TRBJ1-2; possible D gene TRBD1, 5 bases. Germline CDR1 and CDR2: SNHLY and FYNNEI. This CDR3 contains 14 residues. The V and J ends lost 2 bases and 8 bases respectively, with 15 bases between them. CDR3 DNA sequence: TGTGCCAGCAGTGAACGTCTTTGGGGCGCCGGCTACACCTTC. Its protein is CASSERLWGAGYTF.

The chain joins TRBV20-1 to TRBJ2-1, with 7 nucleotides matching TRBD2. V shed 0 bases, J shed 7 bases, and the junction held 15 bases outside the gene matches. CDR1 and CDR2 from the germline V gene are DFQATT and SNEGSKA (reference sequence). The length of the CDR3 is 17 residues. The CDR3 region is CSARDSALADPRNEQFF. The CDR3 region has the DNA TGCAGTGCTAGAGATTCCGCTCTAGCGGACCCTAGAAATGAGCAGTTCTTC.